One and the same sample provided the 28 T cell receptor beta chains below, sequenced in a study of CD8 T cells in Susac syndrome. Reverse transcription of roughly 0.5 to 1 ug RNA was carried out with random hexamers. MiXCR was run by TCRdb on the immunoSEQ multiplex PCR reads, yielding one entry per CDR3 protein. Of under 95,000 distinct CDR3 sequences listed, approximately 95% are singletons. The sequencing input was CD8+ T cells from PBMCs. These receptors originate from a human donor with Susac syndrome.

The chain employs TRBV6-6 and TRBJ2-1, with a weak D call TRBD2 (5 bases). V lost 5 bases to trimming and J lost 4 bases, with 9 bases between them. Germline loops: CDR1 MNHNY, CDR2 SVGAGI (reference sequence). The CDR3 length is 13 residues. The CDR3 DNA reads TGTGCCAGCAGTAACGGGAATTACAATGAGCAGTTCTTC. This sequence encodes CASSNGNYNEQFF.

In its sample, this clonotype was seen a few times. The chain is built from TRBV5-6 and TRBJ2-1; D call uncertain. The CDR3 is made up of 12 amino acids. Germline V gene data show CDR1 as SGHDT and CDR2 as YYEEEE. Trimming took off 0 bases at V and 10 bases at J, with 8 bases between the two ends. CDR3: CASSLAVGEQFF. CDR3 sequence (DNA): TGTGCCAGCAGCTTGGCGGTGGGAGAGCAGTTCTTC. Together with reference TRBV5-6 and TRBJ2-1, the CDR3 gives the full variable domain: DAGVTQSPTHLIKTRGQQVTLRCSPKSGHDTVSWYQQALGQGPQFIFQYYEEEERQRGNFPDRFSGHQFPNYSSELNVNALLLGDSALYLCASSLAVGEQFFGPGTRLTVL.

V gene TRBV5-6 combines with J gene TRBJ2-7; either TRBD1 or TRBD2 may supply D (6 bases each). The CDR3 sequence is 13 residues long. The germline V and J ends were trimmed by 2 bases and 3 bases, with 9 bases remaining between them. Germline V lookup: CDR1 SGHDT, CDR2 YYEEEE. The CDR3 DNA reads as TGTGCCAGCAGCTTAGGGGGGAACTACGAGCAGTACTTC. This sequence encodes CASSLGGNYEQYF.

The chain carries TRBV29-1 and TRBJ2-1; TRBD2 matches 13 bases. V shed 3 bases, J shed 5 bases, and the junction held 4 bases outside the gene matches. This CDR3 is built from 15 residues. Germline CDR1 SQVTM, CDR2 ANQGSEA. The DNA for the CDR3 is TGCAGCGTTGATGGACTAGCGGGAGTAAACAATGAGCAGTTCTTC. Protein product: CSVDGLAGVNNEQFF.

This clonotype was recorded only once. The CDR3 nucleotides read TGTGCCAGCAGCTTCGGGACAGGGCTCTACGAGCAGTACTTC. It codes for CASSFGTGLYEQYF. The chain recombines TRBV5-6 with TRBJ2-7; 9 bases map to TRBD1. V was pared by 2 bases and J by 3 bases, with 3 bases of the junction left unmatched. The CDR3 runs 14 residues. Germline CDR1 and CDR2: SGHDT and YYEEEE.

The count of this clonotype is one. The chain recombines TRBV5-1 with TRBJ1-5; the D is unclear. CDR1 is SGHRS, CDR2 YFSETQ, per germline. The CDR3 sequence is 18 residues long. The V and J ends lost 6 bases and 5 bases respectively, with 27 bases between them. The CDR3 region is CASITNRAETFRDQPQHF. Here the CDR3 DNA reads TGCGCCAGCATCACGAACCGTGCAGAGACTTTCCGGGATCAGCCCCAGCATTTT.

The chain is built from TRBV13 and TRBJ2-3, with 14 bases lining up with TRBD2. Germline V lookup: CDR1 PRHDT, CDR2 FYEKMQ (reference sequence). Germline trimming cut 3 bases from V and 6 bases from J; bases unmatched to any gene: 5. The CDR3 is 16 residues long. CDR3 in DNA: TGTGCCAGCAGCTTGGGACTAGCGGGAGTAGGGGATACGCAGTATTTT. Protein: CASSLGLAGVGDTQYF. Full variable domain (remainder filled in from reference TRBV13 and TRBJ2-3): AAGVIQSPRHLIKEKRETATLKCYPIPRHDTVYWYQQGPGQDPQFLISFYEKMQSDKGSIPDRFSAQQFSDYHSELNMSSLELGDSALYFCASSLGLAGVGDTQYFGPGTRLTVL.

V gene TRBV20-1 combines with J gene TRBJ2-1; 7 bases are a match to TRBD2. J gave up 6 bases and V 1 base, and 6 bases lay outside the gene matches. The CDR3 length is 14 residues. Looked up from germline, CDR1 is DFQATT and CDR2 is SNEGSKA (reference sequence). The CDR3 sequence: CSARVGGVTNEQFF. CDR3 in DNA: TGCAGTGCTAGAGTGGGAGGGGTGACCAATGAGCAGTTCTTC.

The chain joins TRBV7-9 to TRBJ2-7; 7 nucleotides align to TRBD1. This CDR3 spans 12 amino acids. The germline gives CDR1 SEHNR, CDR2 FQNEAQ (reference sequence). J lost 7 bases, V lost 7 bases, and 7 bases had no gene match. The CDR3 sequence: CASTDPRGEQYF. CDR3 in DNA: TGTGCCAGCACCGATCCCAGGGGGGAGCAGTACTTC.

The V gene is TRBV3-1, the J gene TRBJ2-7, with D possibly being TRBD1 (5 bases). Trimming shortened V by 1 base and J by 2 bases, and 9 bases separated the two germline ends. CDR1 is LGHDT and CDR2 is YNNKEL in the germline V gene (reference sequence). The CDR3 loop spans 14 amino acids. CDR3 sequence (DNA): TGTGCCAGCAGCCAAGTCCTGGACACCTACGAGCAGTACTTC. It codes for CASSQVLDTYEQYF.

V is TRBV27 and J is TRBJ2-5; D is unclear. V was clipped by 5 bases and J by 5 bases, with 9 bases between them. CDR3 length equals 12 residues. Germline V gene sequence: CDR1 MNHEY, CDR2 SMNVEV (reference sequence). CDR3 amino acids: CASSIPGETQYF. The CDR3 nucleotides read TGTGCCAGCAGTATCCCCGGGGAGACCCAGTACTTC.

The CDR3 reads CASSLSAGSMNTEAFF. CDR3 nucleotides: TGTGCCAGCAGTTTATCGGCGGGCAGCATGAACACTGAAGCTTTCTTT. This chain links TRBV27 with TRBJ1-1, with D hard to call. V was shortened by 0 bases and J by 0 bases, with 11 bases between the two germline ends. This CDR3 comprises 16 residues. Germline loops: CDR1 MNHEY, CDR2 SMNVEV (reference sequence).

This clonotype was recorded only once. The chain is built from TRBV2 and TRBJ1-4, with a tentative D call TRBD1 (5 bases). The germline CDR1 and CDR2 sequences are SNHLY and FYNNEI. The CDR3 totals 15 residues. V was trimmed by 5 bases and J by 5 bases, leaving 15 bases between them. Here the CDR3 DNA reads TGTGCCAGCAGTCCCGGGACGGTCTTAAATGAAAAACTGTTTTTT. It specifies CASSPGTVLNEKLFF.

The chain employs TRBV20-1 and TRBJ2-1; D gene uncertain. The germline V gene encodes CDR1 DFQATT and CDR2 SNEGSKA (reference sequence). The CDR3 is 11 residues long. CDR3 residues: CSLPAYNEQFF. CDR3 DNA: TGCAGCCTACCGGCTTACAATGAGCAGTTCTTC.

The chain uses TRBV20-1 and TRBJ1-1; 7 nucleotides match TRBD1. Trimming removed 0 bases from V and 1 base from J; junction bases left unmatched: 5. The CDR3 covers 15 residues. In germline, CDR1 is DFQATT, CDR2 SNEGSKA (reference sequence). DNA of the CDR3: TGCAGTGCTAGAGATCACAGGGGTCCGAACACTGAAGCTTTCTTT. It codes for CSARDHRGPNTEAFF.

The chain uses TRBV30 and TRBJ2-2; TRBD2 matches at 8 bases. CDR1 and CDR2 from the germline V gene are GTSNPN and SVGIG (reference sequence). Trimming cost V 2 bases and J 3 bases; bases outside gene matches: 17. CDR3 size: 19 residues. The CDR3 sequence: CAWSSDRSGIRLDTGELFF. The DNA for the CDR3 is TGTGCCTGGAGTTCTGACCGTAGCGGGATTCGATTGGACACCGGGGAGCTGTTTTTT. The complete variable domain, with remaining parts taken from reference TRBV30 and TRBJ2-2, reads SQTIHQWPATLVQPVGSPLSLECTVEGTSNPNLYWYRQAAGRGLQLLFYSVGIGQISSEVPQNLSASRPQDRQFILSSKKLLLSDSGFYLCAWSSDRSGIRLDTGELFFGEGSRLTVL.

V usage is TRBV4-3 and J usage is TRBJ2-1; D gene uncertain. Germline V gene sequence: CDR1 LGHNA, CDR2 YSLEER. This CDR3 contains 12 residues. V dropped 1 base and J dropped 10 bases, with 8 bases sitting between them. The CDR3 nucleotides read TGCGCCAGCAGCCAAGGAAGAGAGGAGCAGTTCTTC. As protein: CASSQGREEQFF.

This clonotype is a singleton in its sample. The chain uses TRBV7-9 and TRBJ2-3; D might be TRBD1 or TRBD2, each matching 5 bases. This CDR3 is built from 15 residues. From germline, CDR1 is SEHNR and CDR2 FQNEAQ (reference sequence). Trimming removed 1 base from V and 4 bases from J, with 12 bases in between. CDR3 DNA sequence: TGTGCCAGCAGCTTAGGAGGGGATGGGGCAGATACGCAGTATTTT. Protein: CASSLGGDGADTQYF.

The V call is TRBV6-5, the J call TRBJ2-7; D is possibly TRBD1 or TRBD2 (5 bases each). The V gene lost 6 bases and the J gene lost 9 bases, with 18 bases spanning the gap. The V gene's germline CDR1 is MNHEY and CDR2 SVGAGI. The CDR3 is made up of 13 amino acids. CDR3 in DNA: TGTGCCAGCAGAGCCGGGGCCAGTCTTGGGCAGTACTTC. It translates to CASRAGASLGQYF.

This chain connects TRBV20-1 to TRBJ2-2, with TRBD2 identical over 7 bases. The germline V gene has CDR1 DFQATT and CDR2 SNEGSKA (reference sequence). V lost 3 bases to trimming and J lost 5 bases; unmatched junction nucleotides: 9. CDR3 length: 15 residues. This chain's CDR3 is CSASITGAGTGELFF. The DNA for the CDR3 is TGCAGTGCTAGTATCACGGGAGCGGGAACCGGGGAGCTGTTTTTT.

The chain couples TRBV4-2 to TRBJ1-1, with a possible D match to TRBD1 (5 bases). Trimming removed 4 bases from V and 0 bases from J, with 12 bases in between. Per germline, CDR1 LGHNA and CDR2 YNFKEQ. This CDR3 contains 15 residues. Here the CDR3 DNA reads TGTGCCAGCAGCCGAGTGGGGGGGGTGAACACTGAAGCTTTCTTT. Its translation: CASSRVGGVNTEAFF.

The rearrangement joins TRBV24-1 to TRBJ2-1; TRBD2 aligns across 11 bases. J lost 7 bases, V lost 1 base, and 8 bases had no gene match. The CDR3 contains 17 residues. From germline, CDR1 is KGHDR and CDR2 SFDVKD. CDR3 residues: CATSDLGLAGYQNEQFF. For the CDR3, the DNA is TGTGCCACCAGTGATTTAGGACTAGCGGGTTATCAGAATGAGCAGTTCTTC.

The rearrangement joins TRBV15 to TRBJ2-7, with 7 positions matching TRBD2. J lost 7 bases, V lost 5 bases, and 5 bases had no gene match. CDR3 size: 12 residues. Per the germline V gene, CDR1 is LNHNV and CDR2 is YYDKDF (reference sequence). CDR3 in amino acids: CATSEWGGEQYF. The CDR3 region has the DNA TGTGCCACCAGCGAGTGGGGGGGGGAGCAGTACTTC.

The chain employs TRBV12-3 or TRBV12-4 and TRBJ2-2; unclear D gene. The germline V and J ends were trimmed by 3 bases and 7 bases, with 9 bases remaining between them. The CDR3 has 13 amino acids. The CDR3 region has the DNA TGTGCCAGCAGTTTTATGGGCAACGGGGAGCTGTTTTTT. Amino acids: CASSFMGNGELFF.

This CDR3 is CASSLAGGGTPQHF. For the CDR3, the DNA is TGTGCCAGCAGCTTAGCGGGTGGTGGAACGCCCCAGCATTTT. This sequence joins TRBV7-9 and TRBJ1-5; D unclear. Trimming took 0 bases from V and 9 from J, leaving 12 bases between them. This CDR3 is built from 14 residues. CDR1 SEHNR and CDR2 FQNEAQ come from the germline V gene (reference sequence).

This clonotype was observed once. The rearrangement links TRBV25-1 to TRBJ2-3, with TRBD1 matching 12 bases. CDR1 is MGHDK and CDR2 is SYGVNS in the germline V gene. Trimming cost V 8 bases and J 5 bases; bases outside gene matches: 5. CDR3 size: 14 residues. The CDR3 nucleotides read TGTGCCAGCGGGACAGGGGGCGAGGTAGATACGCAGTATTTT. It codes for CASGTGGEVDTQYF.

The chain couples TRBV10-3 to TRBJ1-4; D might be TRBD1 (6 bases). CDR3 size: 12 residues. Germline V gene data show CDR1 as ENHRY and CDR2 as SYGVKD. V was clipped by 10 bases and J by 3 bases, with 9 bases between them. This chain's CDR3 is CATQGPNEKLFF. The DNA for the CDR3 is TGTGCCACACAGGGACCTAATGAAAAACTGTTTTTT.

The rearrangement uses TRBV9 and TRBJ2-7; either TRBD1 or TRBD2 may fit D (5 bases each). Germline CDR1 reads SGDLS; CDR2 reads YYNGEE. The CDR3 covers 13 residues. With 2 bases removed from V and 4 bases from J, the gap between germline ends came to 10 bases. CDR3 sequence: CASSVGVLYEQYF. CDR3 nucleotide sequence: TGTGCCAGCAGCGTGGGGGTTCTTTACGAGCAGTACTTC.